These 17 T cell receptor beta chains came from one sample sequenced in a study of blood T cells in healthy people across ages. The second PCR ran roughly 6 to 11 cycles with a sample-barcoded 5' primer and J-beta primers. TCRdb analysed the 5' RACE reads with MiXCR anew, one entry per CDR3 protein. The profile covers hundreds of thousands of distinct CDR3 sequences, with roughly 20% appearing a single time and around 22% taken by the ten largest. Sequencing input: blood. These receptors all come from a man in his 70s in good health.

This clonotype was detected only a few times. The V call is TRBV12-3 or TRBV12-4, the J call TRBJ1-1; no clear D gene. The CDR3 has 13 amino acids. The V end lost 6 bases, the J end lost 3 bases, and 11 bases lay between the germline ends. CDR3 protein: CASRHGEHTEAFF. The CDR3 region has the DNA TGTGCCAGCAGGCACGGAGAGCACACTGAAGCTTTCTTT.

The chain combines TRBV20-1 with TRBJ2-1; no clear D. The CDR3 is 10 residues long. V lost 6 bases to trimming and J lost 12 bases, with 12 bases between them. In germline, CDR1 is DFQATT, CDR2 SNEGSKA (reference sequence). The CDR3 region has the DNA TGCAGTGCCAAGGCCGGCGGGCAGTTCTTC. Translated, it gives CSAKAGGQFF.

There are a few counts of this clonotype. The gene calls are TRBV4-1 and TRBJ2-3; 9 positions agree with TRBD2. Trimming took 0 bases from V and 3 from J; bases not matched to a gene: 10. This CDR3 has 18 residues. Germline CDR1 and CDR2: MGHRA and YSYEKL. CDR3 bases: TGCGCCAGCAGCCAAGAAGGGGGACTAGCCCCGGGAACAGATACGCAGTATTTT. Translation: CASSQEGGLAPGTDTQYF.

This clonotype was recorded a few times. The rearrangement joins TRBV10-3 to TRBJ2-7; D perhaps matches TRBD2 (5 bases). CDR3 length equals 12 residues. Trimming removed 6 bases from V and 6 bases from J, with 12 bases in between. The germline V gene encodes CDR1 ENHRY and CDR2 SYGVKD. The CDR3 here is CAISGRESEQYF. The CDR3, as DNA: TGTGCCATCAGCGGAAGGGAGTCCGAGCAGTACTTC.

This clonotype was counted only a few times. The CDR3 region has the DNA TGTGCCAGCAGCCAAGATCTTACGACTAGCCGTCGGTTCTTC. Translated, it gives CASSQDLTTSRRFF. V usage is TRBV14 and J usage is TRBJ2-1, with 7 bases identical to TRBD2. V gave up 0 bases and J gave up 15 bases; unmatched junction bases: 11. The CDR3 runs to 14 residues. The V gene's germline CDR1 is SGHDN and CDR2 FVKESK.

The genes are TRBV29-1 and TRBJ2-3; D not certain. Germline lookup yields CDR1 SQVTM and CDR2 ANQGSEA. The CDR3 has 13 residues. V lost 5 bases and J 1 base, leaving 10 bases between the germline ends. The CDR3 DNA reads as TGCAGCGTTTCCGGAAGGGGCACAGATACGCAGTATTTT. Translating gives CSVSGRGTDTQYF.

A few counts support this clonotype. This sequence joins TRBV7-3 and TRBJ2-3; 7 bases fit TRBD2. The CDR3 covers 15 residues. Germline V lookup: CDR1 SGHTA, CDR2 FQGTGA. The ends lost 1 base at V and 5 bases at J; junction bases unmatched: 6. The CDR3 loop reads CASSLMGLAEDTQYF. The CDR3 nucleotides read TGTGCCAGCAGCTTAATGGGCCTAGCGGAAGATACGCAGTATTTT.

V usage is TRBV20-1 and J usage is TRBJ2-2; perhaps D is TRBD1 or TRBD2 (6 bases each). Germline V lookup: CDR1 DFQATT, CDR2 SNEGSKA (reference sequence). The CDR3 has 11 residues. Between the trimmed V and J ends, which lost 6 bases and 13 bases, there was a span of 15 bases. Here the CDR3 reads CSAIGGPRLFF. CDR3 sequence (DNA): TGCAGTGCCATAGGGGGGCCTCGGCTGTTTTTT.

The V gene is TRBV11-2, the J gene TRBJ2-3; tentatively, D is TRBD2 (6 bases). Germline V gene data show CDR1 as SGHAT and CDR2 as FQNNGV. Trimming pared 0 bases from V and 2 bases from J, leaving 15 bases between. The CDR3 length is 17 residues. The chain's CDR3 is CASSLDWAGPPTDTQYF. Written as DNA, the CDR3 is TGTGCCAGCAGCTTAGATTGGGCGGGGCCTCCCACAGATACGCAGTATTTT.

V is TRBV20-1 and J is TRBJ2-1; 8 nucleotides line up with TRBD2. This CDR3 has 15 residues. From germline, CDR1 is DFQATT and CDR2 SNEGSKA (reference sequence). V shed 0 bases and J 8 bases; nucleotides not matched to a gene: 9. CDR3 nucleotide sequence: TGCAGTGCTAGAGACGGCGGGGGGCCCCTCCATGAGCAGTTCTTC. This gives the protein CSARDGGGPLHEQFF.

V and J are TRBV6-5 and TRBJ2-5, with TRBD2 matching 10 bases. J lost 7 bases, V lost 2 bases, and 7 bases had no gene match. This CDR3 has 15 residues. Germline V lookup: CDR1 MNHEY, CDR2 SVGAGI. The DNA of the CDR3 is TGTGCCAGCAGTTACGGAGGGACTAGCGTAGTGACCCAGTACTTC. Translated, it gives CASSYGGTSVVTQYF.

The table lists this clonotype with many counts. The chain recombines TRBV5-1 with TRBJ2-1; either TRBD1 or TRBD2 may fit D (5 bases each). Germline CDR1 SGHRS, CDR2 YFSETQ. The CDR3 runs 14 residues. V lost 1 base and J lost 8, with 13 bases in between. The CDR3 reads CASSLRGPSDEQFF. CDR3 bases: TGCGCCAGCAGCTTGCGGGGCCCTTCCGATGAGCAGTTCTTC.

The chain has TRBV6-6 and TRBJ2-1; D is unresolved. From germline, CDR1 is MNHNY and CDR2 SVGAGI (reference sequence). Trimming stripped 5 bases from V and 5 bases from J, with 13 bases between. The CDR3 has 14 residues. CDR3 protein: CASSPSTRNNEQFF. The CDR3 DNA follows: TGTGCCAGCAGTCCGAGTACCCGGAACAATGAGCAGTTCTTC.

Only a few counts were recorded for this clonotype. The chain has TRBV9 and TRBJ2-3; 10 nucleotides align to TRBD2. CDR3 length: 16 amino acids. V lost 0 bases, J lost 3 bases, and 4 bases stayed unmatched. The germline gives CDR1 SGDLS, CDR2 YYNGEE. Here the CDR3 reads CASSVASGSWTDTQYF. Here the CDR3 DNA reads TGTGCCAGCAGCGTAGCTAGCGGGAGCTGGACAGATACGCAGTATTTT.

V is TRBV9 and J is TRBJ2-5, with D perhaps TRBD1 or TRBD2 (5 bases each). This CDR3 has 15 residues. Per the germline V gene, CDR1 is SGDLS and CDR2 is YYNGEE. Deletions cut 4 bases from V and 5 bases from J, with 18 bases between. The CDR3 loop is CASSFSGTMWETQYF. The CDR3 bases are TGTGCCAGCAGCTTCTCCGGGACGATGTGGGAGACCCAGTACTTC.

The chain links TRBV6-6 to TRBJ2-5; D possibly corresponds to TRBD1 (6 bases). The CDR3 contains 15 residues. Trimming stripped 1 base from V and 4 bases from J, with 13 bases between. Germline V gene lookup returns CDR1 MNHNY and CDR2 SVGAGI (reference sequence). The CDR3 reads CASSYYGRGLETQYF. The CDR3 DNA sequence: TGTGCCAGCAGTTACTATGGCAGGGGTTTAGAGACCCAGTACTTC.

This clonotype showed up many times. The gene calls are TRBV28 and TRBJ2-1, with D hard to call. The assigned J gene may be wrong: the sequence end matches TRBJ2-7 better. Germline V gene lookup returns CDR1 MDHEN and CDR2 SYDVKM. The CDR3 is 12 amino acids. The CDR3 protein is CASSSWGYEQYF. CDR3 bases: TGTGCCAGCAGTTCATGGGGCTACGAGCAGTACTTC.